This T cell receptor (beta chain) was sequenced in a study of OX40 agonist ivuxolimab in advanced cancers. Study-level findings and limits: Partial responders treated at 0.1-3.0 mg/kg exhibited clonal expansion among the lowest measured.

Method: immunoSEQ multiplex PCR; TCRdb's copy keeps in-frame clones and lacks some. This sample has some 58,000 clones, with more than 85% found just once. This clone was observed a single time. The target antigen is unknown. Germline CDR1 SGHAT, CDR2 FQNNGV. Trimming took 1 base from V and 4 from J; bases not matched to a gene: 2. The CDR3 covers 14 residues. The chain joins TRBV11-2 to TRBJ1-1; TRBD1 agrees at 8 bases. The source was CD4+ or CD8+ T cells sorted from blood, collected in a trial of the OX40 agonist ivuxolimab. The TCR comes from an adult with an advanced solid tumor such as melanoma, head and neck, liver or kidney cancer. CDR3 nucleotides: TGTGCCAGCAGCTTAGGACAGGGGACCACTGAAGCTTTCTTT. Its translation: CASSLGQGTTEAFF.